These T cell receptor beta chains were read from a single sample in a study of cytotoxic CD8 clonotypes in ibrutinib-treated CLL. The assay was immunoSEQ multiplex PCR, and TCRdb's table has in-frame clones only and misses some. This table holds tens of thousands of clones, roughly 84% found once. The material was PBMCs, obtained before ibrutinib treatment. All receptors derive from a human donor with chronic lymphocytic leukemia. Both conserved end residues are part of each CDR3. D genes are given only for firm matches. Size is omitted from some rows. Given values are once, few, many or a class for expanded clones.

>.|.|TRBJ2-1|TRBV11-1
CASSLVYKRSYNEQFF
TGTGCCAGCAGCTTAGTGTATAAGCGGTCCTACAATGAGCAGTTCTTC
>.|.|TRBJ1-1|TRBV19
CASKAGRTVTEAFF
TGTGCCAGTAAGGCAGGCCGTACGGTCACTGAAGCTTTCTTT
>TRBD1|.|TRBJ1-1|TRBV4-3
CASSQVAGGITEAFF
TGCGCCAGCAGCCAAGTGGCAGGGGGTATCACTGAAGCTTTCTTT
>.|.|TRBJ2-1|TRBV27
CASSLKSVRDTFFYEQFF
TGTGCCAGCAGTTTAAAGAGTGTGCGGGACACATTTTTCTATGAGCAGTTCTTC
>.|.|TRBJ1-1|TRBV10-1
CASRVEMNTEAFF
TGCGCCAGCAGGGTTGAAATGAACACTGAAGCTTTCTTT
>.|.|TRBJ1-2|TRBV11-2
CASSAGLYGYTF
TGTGCCAGCAGCGCGGGACTCTACGGCTACACCTTC
>TRBD1|.|TRBJ1-2|TRBV9
CASSVAQGVNYGYTF
TGTGCCAGCAGCGTAGCACAGGGGGTTAACTATGGCTACACCTTC
>TRBD1|few|TRBJ1-5|TRBV7-9
CASSYGTGNQPQHF
TGTGCCAGCAGCTACGGGACAGGGAATCAGCCCCAGCATTTT
>TRBD2|.|TRBJ2-1|TRBV6-1
CASRVSGGSYNEQFF
TGTGCCAGCAGGGTGAGCGGGGGCTCCTACAATGAGCAGTTCTTC
>TRBD2|few|TRBJ2-1|TRBV27
CASGLENGRGSYNEQFF
TGTGCCAGTGGGCTGGAGAACGGGAGGGGCTCCTACAATGAGCAGTTCTTC
>TRBD1|.|TRBJ1-2|TRBV15
CATSRTDRVYGYTF
TGTGCCACCAGCAGAACAGACAGGGTCTATGGCTACACCTTC
>TRBD1|.|TRBJ1-2|TRBV6-6
CASSYSRGRHYGYTF
TGTGCCAGCAGTTACTCAAGGGGGCGGCACTATGGCTACACCTTC
>.|.|TRBJ2-1|TRBV9
CASSVVSTTGPSYNEQFF
TGTGCCAGCAGCGTAGTATCGACTACTGGCCCCTCCTACAATGAGCAGTTCTTC
>.|.|TRBJ1-4|TRBV19
CASSIKRSDSEKLFF
TGTGCCAGTAGTATCAAGAGGAGTGATTCTGAAAAACTGTTTTTT
>TRBD1|.|TRBJ2-7|TRBV19
CASSIQGAHEQYF
TGTGCCAGTAGTATTCAGGGGGCCCACGAGCAGTACTTC
>TRBD2|.|TRBJ2-1|TRBV10-3
CAISGTSGRAGNNEQFF
TGTGCCATCAGTGGGACTAGCGGGAGGGCCGGAAACAATGAGCAGTTCTTC
>TRBD1|.|TRBJ1-5|TRBV4-2
CASSQGIRGSNQPQHF
TGTGCCAGCAGCCAAGGGATCAGGGGGAGCAATCAGCCCCAGCATTTT
>.|.|TRBJ2-7|TRBV29-1
CSVALQAGYEQYF
TGCAGCGTTGCATTGCAGGCCGGCTACGAGCAGTACTTC
>.|.|TRBJ1-5|TRBV2
CASSSDWQPQHF
TGTGCCAGCAGTTCGGACTGGCAGCCCCAGCATTTT
>.|.|TRBJ1-3|TRBV27
CASSLVGGSGNTIYF
TGTGCCAGCAGTCTCGTCGGGGGTAGTGGAAACACCATATATTTT
>.|.|TRBJ1-2|TRBV6-1
CASSEGRRYGYTF
TGTGCCAGCAGTGAAGGGCGGCGCTATGGCTACACCTTC
>.|.|TRBJ2-1|TRBV5-4
CASSLEASSYNEQFF
TGTGCCAGCAGCTTGGAGGCGAGCTCCTACAATGAGCAGTTCTTC
>.|.|TRBJ2-7|TRBV6-5
CASSPTVSYEQYF
TGTGCCAGCAGCCCGACAGTATCCTACGAGCAGTACTTC
>.|once|TRBJ1-2|TRBV29-1
CSVESSGGRGYGYTF
TGCAGCGTTGAGTCCTCCGGGGGAAGAGGATATGGCTACACCTTC
>.|.|TRBJ2-7|TRBV5-1
CASSLDGLQQYF
TGCGCCAGCAGCTTGGATGGGCTCCAGCAGTACTTC
>.|.|TRBJ2-3|TRBV28
CASSLLQQRGTDTQYF
TGTGCCAGCAGTTTACTCCAGCAGCGGGGCACAGATACGCAGTATTTT
>TRBD1|.|TRBJ1-3|TRBV5-4
CASSLSGTASGNTIYF
TGTGCCAGCAGCTTGTCCGGGACAGCCTCTGGAAACACCATATATTTT
>TRBD2|.|TRBJ2-3|TRBV5-1
CASSLGAGGGPDTQYF
TGCGCCAGCAGCTTGGGTGCGGGAGGGGGCCCAGATACGCAGTATTTT
>TRBD2|.|TRBJ2-5|TRBV6-5
CASSYLAGWQETQYF
TGTGCCAGCAGTTACTTAGCGGGCTGGCAAGAGACCCAGTACTTC
>.|.|TRBJ1-1|TRBV10-3
CAISAGGSMNTEAFF
TGTGCCATCAGTGCCGGGGGATCCATGAACACTGAAGCTTTCTTT
>TRBD1|.|TRBJ1-2|TRBV9
CASSVVGTGNYGYTF
TGTGCCAGCAGCGTAGTGGGGACAGGGAACTATGGCTACACCTTC
>.|.|TRBJ1-1|TRBV6-5
CASSYSPPSEAFF
TGTGCCAGCAGTTACTCCCCCCCAAGTGAAGCTTTCTTT
>.|.|TRBJ2-5|TRBV7-2
CASSLVLGAVFQETQYF
TGTGCCAGCAGCTTAGTTCTGGGGGCGGTGTTCCAAGAGACCCAGTACTTC
>TRBD1|.|TRBJ1-5|TRBV30
CAWSAPIGQGNQPQHF
TGTGCCTGGAGCGCACCCATTGGACAGGGGAATCAGCCCCAGCATTTT
>TRBD1|.|TRBJ2-7|TRBV5-8
CASSLVDRVFPYEQYF
TGTGCCAGCAGCTTGGTCGACAGGGTATTCCCCTACGAGCAGTACTTC
>TRBD2|.|TRBJ2-1|TRBV5-1
CASSFLLAGHNEQFF
TGCGCCAGCAGCTTCTTACTAGCGGGCCACAATGAGCAGTTCTTC
>TRBD1|once|TRBJ2-7|TRBV6-5
CASSYSNRGLDEQYF
TGTGCCAGCAGTTACTCGAACAGGGGGCTAGACGAGCAGTACTTC
>.|once|TRBJ2-1|TRBV25-1
CASSDIGGVGFF
TGTGCCAGCAGTGATATAGGGGGAGTAGGGTTCTTC
>.|.|TRBJ2-7|TRBV9
CASSPGGSASLSFSYEQYF
TGTGCCAGCAGCCCCGGGGGCAGCGCCTCCCTATCCTTTTCCTACGAGCAGTACTTC
>.|.|TRBJ2-4|TRBV4-2
CASSQEDSKSIAKNIQYF
TGTGCCAGCAGCCAAGAAGACAGTAAGTCCATAGCCAAAAACATTCAGTACTTC
>TRBD2|.|TRBJ2-3|TRBV29-1
CSVVSSGITDTQYF
TGCAGCGTTGTTTCTAGCGGGATCACAGATACGCAGTATTTT
>.|.|TRBJ2-1|TRBV7-2
CASSPPGTYANEQFF
TGTGCCAGCAGCCCTCCTGGTACTTATGCGAATGAGCAGTTCTTC
>TRBD1|.|TRBJ2-7|TRBV27
CASSLVRGQGLREQYF
TGTGCCAGCAGTTTGGTACGGGGACAGGGGTTACGAGAGCAGTACTTC
>.|few|TRBJ2-7|TRBV7-9
CASSSGRVRGLDEQYF
TGTGCCAGCAGCTCTGGACGGGTAAGGGGTTTGGACGAGCAGTACTTC
>TRBD1|.|TRBJ1-5|TRBV7-9
CASSLGWTGSNQPQHF
TGTGCCAGCAGCCTAGGGTGGACAGGGAGCAATCAGCCCCAGCATTTT
>.|.|TRBJ2-1|TRBV4-1
CASSQDPLRGSYNEQFF
TGCGCCAGCAGCCAAGACCCCCTCCGGGGCTCCTACAATGAGCAGTTCTTC